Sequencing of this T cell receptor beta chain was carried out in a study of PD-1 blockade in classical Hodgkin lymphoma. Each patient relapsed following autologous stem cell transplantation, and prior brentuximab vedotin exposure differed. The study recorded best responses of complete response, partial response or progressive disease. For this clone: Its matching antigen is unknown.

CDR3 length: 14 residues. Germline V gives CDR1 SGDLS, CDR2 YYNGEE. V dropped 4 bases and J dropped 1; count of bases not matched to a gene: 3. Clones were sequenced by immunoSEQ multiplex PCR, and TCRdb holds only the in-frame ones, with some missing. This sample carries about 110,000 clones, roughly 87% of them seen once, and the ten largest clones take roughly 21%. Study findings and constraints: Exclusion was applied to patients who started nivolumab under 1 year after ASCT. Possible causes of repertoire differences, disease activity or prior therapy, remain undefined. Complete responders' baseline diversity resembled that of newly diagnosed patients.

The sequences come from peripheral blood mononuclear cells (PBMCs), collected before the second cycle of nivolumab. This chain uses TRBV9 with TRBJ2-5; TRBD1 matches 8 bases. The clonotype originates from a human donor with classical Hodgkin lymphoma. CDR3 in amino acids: CASSPGTGQETQYF. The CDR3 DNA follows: TGTGCCAGCAGCCCGGGGACAGGCCAAGAGACCCAGTACTTC.